This T cell receptor beta chain is from a study of shared clonotypes between healthy human individuals. The germline CDR1 and CDR2 sequences are SGHDT and YYEEEE. The CDR3 covers 13 residues. V lost 1 base to trimming and J lost 6 bases, with 11 bases between them. Here immunoSEQ multiplex PCR was the method, and the copy in TCRdb shows in-frame clones only, minus some. The top ten hold around 1.7% of the sample, which has hundreds of thousands of clones, 60% to 75% seen once. The sequence came from a woman aged 30 to 39 in good health. The chain carries TRBV5-6 and TRBJ2-7; D gene unclear. Sequenced input: memory CD4+ T cells sorted from blood. The sample's subset: CD45RA-negative fraction. DNA of the CDR3: TGTGCCAGCAGCTTGATCAGGTCCCGCGAGCAGTACTTC. Translation: CASSLIRSREQYF.